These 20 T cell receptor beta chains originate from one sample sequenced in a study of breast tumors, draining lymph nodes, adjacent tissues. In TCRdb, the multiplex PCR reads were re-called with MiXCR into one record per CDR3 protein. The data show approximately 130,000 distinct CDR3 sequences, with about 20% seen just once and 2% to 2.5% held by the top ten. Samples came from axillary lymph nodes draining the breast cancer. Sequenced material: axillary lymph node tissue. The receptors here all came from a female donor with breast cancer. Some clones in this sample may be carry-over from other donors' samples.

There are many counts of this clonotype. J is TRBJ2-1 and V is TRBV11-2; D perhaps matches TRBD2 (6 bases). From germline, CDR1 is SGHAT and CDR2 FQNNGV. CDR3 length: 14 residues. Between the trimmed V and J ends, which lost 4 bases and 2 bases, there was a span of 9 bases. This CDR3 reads CASSYPGAYNEQFF. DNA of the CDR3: TGTGCCAGCAGCTATCCGGGAGCCTACAATGAGCAGTTCTTC.

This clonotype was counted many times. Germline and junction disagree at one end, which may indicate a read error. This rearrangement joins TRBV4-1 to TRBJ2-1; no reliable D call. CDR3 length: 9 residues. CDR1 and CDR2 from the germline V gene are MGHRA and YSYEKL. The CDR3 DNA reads TGCGCCAGCAGCAATCCCCCCGTCTTC. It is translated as CASSNPPVF.

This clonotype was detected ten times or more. The DNA of the CDR3 is TGCAGTGCTAGAGTTGTGGAAACCCCCGGGGAGCTGTTTTTT. It encodes CSARVVETPGELFF. The rearrangement joins TRBV20-1 to TRBJ2-2, with D unclear. CDR1 is DFQATT, CDR2 SNEGSKA, per germline (reference sequence). The CDR3 sequence is 14 residues long. Trimming shortened V by 1 base and J by 6 bases, and 12 bases separated the two germline ends.

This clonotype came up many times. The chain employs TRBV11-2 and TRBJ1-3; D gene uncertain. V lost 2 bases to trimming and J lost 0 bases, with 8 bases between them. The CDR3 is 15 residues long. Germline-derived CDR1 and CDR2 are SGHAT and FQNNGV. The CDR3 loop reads CASSLSPNSGNTIYF. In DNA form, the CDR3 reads TGTGCCAGCAGCTTATCACCGAACTCTGGAAACACCATATATTTT.

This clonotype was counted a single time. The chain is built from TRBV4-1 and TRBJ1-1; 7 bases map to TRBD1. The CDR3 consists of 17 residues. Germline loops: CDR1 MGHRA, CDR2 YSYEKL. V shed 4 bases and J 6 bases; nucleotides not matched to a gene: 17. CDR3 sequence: CASSPKGQSDFPPEAFF. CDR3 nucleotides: TGCGCCAGCAGCCCCAAGGGACAGTCAGATTTCCCCCCTGAAGCTTTCTTT.

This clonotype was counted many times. CDR3 sequence (DNA): TGTGCCAGCAGCTTCAGATTAAAGACAGTTATCTCCTACAATGAGCAGTTCTTC. Its translation is CASSFRLKTVISYNEQFF. This chain connects TRBV9 to TRBJ2-1; perhaps TRBD1 as D (5 bases). The length of the CDR3 is 18 residues. In germline, CDR1 is SGDLS, CDR2 YYNGEE. V was cut by 4 bases and J by 0 bases, with 20 bases left in between.

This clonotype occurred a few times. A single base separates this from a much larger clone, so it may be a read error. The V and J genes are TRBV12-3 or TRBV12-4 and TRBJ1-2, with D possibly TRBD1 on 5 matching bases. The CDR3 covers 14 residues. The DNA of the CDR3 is TGTGCCAGCAGTACCACGAGGGGAGACTATGGCTACGCCTTC. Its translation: CASSTTRGDYGYAF.

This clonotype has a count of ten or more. The CDR3 loop is CASSWGGATYEQYF. CDR3 in DNA: TGTGCCAGCAGTTGGGGGGGCGCGACCTACGAGCAGTACTTC. The rearrangement links TRBV6-6 to TRBJ2-7; a possible D gene is TRBD2 (7 bases). This CDR3 is 14 amino acids long. The germline CDR1 and CDR2 sequences are MNHNY and SVGAGI (reference sequence). V was pared by 4 bases and J by 2 bases, with 12 bases between.

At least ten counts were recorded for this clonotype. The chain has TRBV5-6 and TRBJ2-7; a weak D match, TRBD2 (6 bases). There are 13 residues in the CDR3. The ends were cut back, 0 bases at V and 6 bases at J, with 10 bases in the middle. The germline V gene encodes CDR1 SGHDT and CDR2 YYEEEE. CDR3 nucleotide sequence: TGTGCCAGCAGCTTGGGAGTGGAGGGCGAGCAGTACTTC. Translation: CASSLGVEGEQYF.

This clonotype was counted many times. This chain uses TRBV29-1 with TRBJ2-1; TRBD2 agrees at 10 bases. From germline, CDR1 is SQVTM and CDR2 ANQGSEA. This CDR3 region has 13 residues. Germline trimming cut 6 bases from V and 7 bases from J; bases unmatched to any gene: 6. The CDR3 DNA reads TGCAGCGTGAGCGGGAGGGCCGGGAATGAGCAGTTCTTC. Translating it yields CSVSGRAGNEQFF.

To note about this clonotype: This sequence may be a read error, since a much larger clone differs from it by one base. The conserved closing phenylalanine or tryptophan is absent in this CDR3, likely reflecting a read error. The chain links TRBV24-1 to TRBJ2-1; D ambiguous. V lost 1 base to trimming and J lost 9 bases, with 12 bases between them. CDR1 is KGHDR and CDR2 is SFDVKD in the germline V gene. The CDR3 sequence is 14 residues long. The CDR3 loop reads CATSDFLLGSEQFS. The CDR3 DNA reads TGTGCCACCAGTGATTTCCTCCTTGGTTCTGAGCAGTTCTCC.

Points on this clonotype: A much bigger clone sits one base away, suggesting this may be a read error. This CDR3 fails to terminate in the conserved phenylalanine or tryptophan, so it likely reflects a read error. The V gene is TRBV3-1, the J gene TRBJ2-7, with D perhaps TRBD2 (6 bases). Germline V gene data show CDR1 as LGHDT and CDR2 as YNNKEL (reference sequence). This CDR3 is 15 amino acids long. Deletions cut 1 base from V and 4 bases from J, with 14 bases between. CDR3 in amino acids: CASSQALGTYYEQYL. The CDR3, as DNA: TGTGCCAGCAGCCAAGCTCTCGGGACTTATTACGAGCAGTACCTC.

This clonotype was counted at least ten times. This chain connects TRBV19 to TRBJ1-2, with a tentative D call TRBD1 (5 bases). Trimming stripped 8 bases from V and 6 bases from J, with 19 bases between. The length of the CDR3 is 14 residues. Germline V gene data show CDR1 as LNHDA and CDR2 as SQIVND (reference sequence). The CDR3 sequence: CASRNRQTSDGYTF. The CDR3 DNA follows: TGTGCCAGTCGAAACCGACAGACCTCCGATGGCTACACCTTC.

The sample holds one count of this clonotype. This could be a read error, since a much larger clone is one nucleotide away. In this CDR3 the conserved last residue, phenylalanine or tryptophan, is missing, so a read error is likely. CDR3 residues: CASSRAAGAVTDTQYY. CDR3 nucleotides: TGTGCCAGTAGTCGGGCCGCGGGAGCTGTCACAGATACGCAGTATTAT. The V call is TRBV19, the J call TRBJ2-3, with TRBD2 matching over 7 bases. V was pared by 5 bases and J by 2 bases, with 10 bases of the junction left unmatched. The CDR3 covers 16 residues. CDR1 and CDR2 from the germline V gene are LNHDA and SQIVND (reference sequence).

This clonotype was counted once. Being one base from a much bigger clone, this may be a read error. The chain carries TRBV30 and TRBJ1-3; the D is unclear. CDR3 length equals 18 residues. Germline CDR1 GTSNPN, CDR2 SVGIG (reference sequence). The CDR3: CAWSVPGNFKGDGNPIYF. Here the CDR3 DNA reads TGTGCCTGGAGTGTACCCGGAAATTTTAAGGGAGATGGAAACCCCATATATTTT.

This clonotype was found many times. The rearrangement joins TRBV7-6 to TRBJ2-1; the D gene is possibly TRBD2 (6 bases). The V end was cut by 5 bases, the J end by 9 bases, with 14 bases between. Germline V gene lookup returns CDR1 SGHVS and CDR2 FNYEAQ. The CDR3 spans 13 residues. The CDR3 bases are TGTGCCAGCAGCCTACACCGGAGGGGTGAGCAGTTCTTC. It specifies CASSLHRRGEQFF.

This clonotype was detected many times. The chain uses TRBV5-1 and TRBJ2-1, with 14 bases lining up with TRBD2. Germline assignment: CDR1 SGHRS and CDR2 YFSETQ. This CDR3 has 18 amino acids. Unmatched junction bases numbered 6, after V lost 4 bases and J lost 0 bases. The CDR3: CASSPPGTSGSSYNEQFF. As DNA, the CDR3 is TGCGCCAGCAGCCCGCCCGGGACTAGCGGGAGCTCCTACAATGAGCAGTTCTTC.

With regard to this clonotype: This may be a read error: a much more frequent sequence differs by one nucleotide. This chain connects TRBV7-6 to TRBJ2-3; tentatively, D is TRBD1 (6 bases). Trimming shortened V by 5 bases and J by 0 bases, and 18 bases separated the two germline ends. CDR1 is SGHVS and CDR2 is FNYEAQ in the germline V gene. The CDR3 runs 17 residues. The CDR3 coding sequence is TGTGCCAGCAGCATAATTGGGGGCGCATTGAGCACAGATACGCAGTATTTT. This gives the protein CASSIIGGALSTDTQYF.

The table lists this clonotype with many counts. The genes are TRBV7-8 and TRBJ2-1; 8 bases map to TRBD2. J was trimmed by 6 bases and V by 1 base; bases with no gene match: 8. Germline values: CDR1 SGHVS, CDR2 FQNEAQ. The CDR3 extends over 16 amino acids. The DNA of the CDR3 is TGTGCCAGCAGCTTAGTGTCAGCGGGAGATCTCAATGAGCAGTTCTTC. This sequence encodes CASSLVSAGDLNEQFF.

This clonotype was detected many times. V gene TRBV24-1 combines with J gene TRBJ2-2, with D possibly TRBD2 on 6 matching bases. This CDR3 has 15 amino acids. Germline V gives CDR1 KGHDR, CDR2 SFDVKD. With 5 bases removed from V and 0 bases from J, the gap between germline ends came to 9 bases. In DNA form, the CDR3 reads TGTGCCACCAGTGTAGGAGGGGCGAACACCGGGGAGCTGTTTTTT. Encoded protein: CATSVGGANTGELFF.